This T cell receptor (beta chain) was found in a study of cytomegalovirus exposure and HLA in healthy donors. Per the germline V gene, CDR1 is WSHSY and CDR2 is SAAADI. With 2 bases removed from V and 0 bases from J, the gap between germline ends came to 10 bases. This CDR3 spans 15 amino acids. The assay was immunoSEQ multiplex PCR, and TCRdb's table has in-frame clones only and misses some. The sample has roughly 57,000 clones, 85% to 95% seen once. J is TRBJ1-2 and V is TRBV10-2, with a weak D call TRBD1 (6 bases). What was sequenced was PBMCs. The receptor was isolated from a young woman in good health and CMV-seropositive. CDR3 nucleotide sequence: TGCGCCAGCAGTGAGGCCGGGACACCTAACTATGGCTACACCTTC. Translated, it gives CASSEAGTPNYGYTF.